This TCR beta chain was identified during a study of blood T cells in healthy people across ages. Study context: Roughly one uniquely barcoded beta molecule per two T cells was captured.

A second PCR, run for roughly 7 to 11 cycles, used a sample-barcoded 5' primer plus a J-beta primer mix. TCRdb recomputed calls from the 5' RACE reads with MiXCR, one row per CDR3 protein. Of 650,000 to 1,000,000 distinct CDR3 sequences detected, 46% appear once; the ten largest clones hold 15% to 20%. The clonotype was recovered from an elderly man in good health. The sequencing input was blood.

The CDR3: CASSSASEGANTGELFF. The CDR3 DNA reads TGTGCCAGCAGCTCGGCCTCTGAGGGGGCGAACACCGGGGAGCTGTTTTTT. The chain has TRBV7-9 and TRBJ2-2; perhaps TRBD1 as D (6 bases). The CDR3 runs 17 residues. The germline CDR1 and CDR2 sequences are SEHNR and FQNEAQ (reference sequence). The ends were cut back, 4 bases at V and 0 bases at J, with 15 bases in the middle. Full variable domain (rest looked up from reference TRBV7-9 and TRBJ2-2): DTGVSQNPRHKITKRGQNVTFRCDPISEHNRLYWYRQTLGQGPEFLTYFQNEAQLEKSRLLSDRFSAERPKGSFSTLEIQRTEQGDSAMYLCASSSASEGANTGELFFGEGSRLTVL.